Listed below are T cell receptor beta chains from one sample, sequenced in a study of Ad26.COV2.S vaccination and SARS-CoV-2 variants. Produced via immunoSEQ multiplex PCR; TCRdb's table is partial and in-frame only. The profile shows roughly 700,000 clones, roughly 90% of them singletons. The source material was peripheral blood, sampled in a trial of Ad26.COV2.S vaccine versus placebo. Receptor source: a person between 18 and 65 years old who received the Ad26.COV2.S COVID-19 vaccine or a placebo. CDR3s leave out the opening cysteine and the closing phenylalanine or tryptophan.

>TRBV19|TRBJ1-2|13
ASSTTLQGGYGYT
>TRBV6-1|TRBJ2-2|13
ASSETGQAPGELF
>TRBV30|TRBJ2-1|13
AWSPGTGLGNEQF
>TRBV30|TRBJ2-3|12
AWSRVSSTDTQY
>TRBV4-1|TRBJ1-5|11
ASSQDPGQPQH
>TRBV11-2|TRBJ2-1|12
ASRPSGGSGEQF
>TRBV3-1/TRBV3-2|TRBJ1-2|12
ASSQGTSNYGYT
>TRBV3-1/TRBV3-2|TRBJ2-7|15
ASSQGTSGRVSYEQY
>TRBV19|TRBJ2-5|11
ATTRGRGETQY
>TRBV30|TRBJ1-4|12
AWSRGWANEKLF
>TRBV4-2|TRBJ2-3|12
ASSRDRGTDTQY
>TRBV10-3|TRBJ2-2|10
AISDSSRELF
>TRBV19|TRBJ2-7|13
ASSITTGFSYEQY
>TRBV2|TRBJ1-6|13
ASTETRDRFPPLH
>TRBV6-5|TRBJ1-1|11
ASSRTEGTEAF
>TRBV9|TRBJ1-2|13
ASSVGGSPSYGYT
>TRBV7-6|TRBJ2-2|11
ASSYLSTGELF
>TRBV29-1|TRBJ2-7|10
SVGQGSVEQY
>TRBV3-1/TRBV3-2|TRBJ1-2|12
ASSQDLALYGYT
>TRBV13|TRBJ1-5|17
ASSLVLRGATGGNQPQH
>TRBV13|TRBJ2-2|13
ASSQGAGGTGELF
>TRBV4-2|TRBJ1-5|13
ASSQGDRESQPQH
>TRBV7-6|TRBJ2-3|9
ASTGTDTQY
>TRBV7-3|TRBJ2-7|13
ASSLQGGTLYEQY
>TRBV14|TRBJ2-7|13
ASSHHRTTYYEQY
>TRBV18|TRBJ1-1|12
ASSPQGANTEAF
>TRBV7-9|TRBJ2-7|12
ASSLAGGPYEQY
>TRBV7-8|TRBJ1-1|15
ASSLVSGGGVNTEAF
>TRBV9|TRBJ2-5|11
ASSKQGVETQY
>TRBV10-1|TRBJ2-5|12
ASSLHQHRETQY
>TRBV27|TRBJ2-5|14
ASSLSGTGLAETQY
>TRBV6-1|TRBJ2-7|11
ASSERFFYEQY
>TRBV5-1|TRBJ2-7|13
ASSLTPGAWNEQY
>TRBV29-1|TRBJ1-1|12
SVQGSGQNFEAF
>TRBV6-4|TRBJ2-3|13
ASSGGQGEVDTQY
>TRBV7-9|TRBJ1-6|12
ASRPTGRNSPLH
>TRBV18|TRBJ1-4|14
ASSPLPGPTNEKLF
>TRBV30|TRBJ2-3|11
AWSGGLTDTQY
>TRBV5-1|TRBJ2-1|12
ASSLGQGENEQF
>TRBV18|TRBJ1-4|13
ASSPLGATNEKLF
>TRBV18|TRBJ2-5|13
ASSPLAGMEGTQY
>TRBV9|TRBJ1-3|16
ASSATPLRTGSGNTIY
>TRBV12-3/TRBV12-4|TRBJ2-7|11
ASSLQVSYEQY
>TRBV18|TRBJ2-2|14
ASSRGTGGNTGELF
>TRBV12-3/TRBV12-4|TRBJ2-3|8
ASLSGTQY
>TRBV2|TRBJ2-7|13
ASRAGTSAIYEQY
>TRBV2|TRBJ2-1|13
ASSERAGAYNEQF
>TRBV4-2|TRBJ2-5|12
ASSRGQGQETQY
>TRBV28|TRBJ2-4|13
ASSTPEKAKNIQY
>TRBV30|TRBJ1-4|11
ASAGTAHEKLF
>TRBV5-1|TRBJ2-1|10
ASSQGRNEQF
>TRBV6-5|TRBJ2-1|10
ASSLPWGEQF
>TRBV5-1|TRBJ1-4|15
ASRPGGDYPTNEKLF
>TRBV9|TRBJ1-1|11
ASSEGPHTEAF
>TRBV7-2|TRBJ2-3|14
ASSPRLAGSTDTQY